Listed below are T cell receptor beta chains from one sample, sequenced in a study of blood T cell repertoires in COVID-19. Some clones are missing from TCRdb's copy, which holds only in-frame ones; the method was immunoSEQ multiplex PCR. The sample has roughly 100,000 clones; roughly 80% are singletons. What was sequenced was peripheral blood. All receptors derive from a woman older than 75 with active or convalescent COVID-19. The CDR3 runs from the conserved cysteine through the conserved F or W. D genes are given only for firm matches. The size entry is marked missing in some rows and otherwise reads once, few, many or a size class.

TRBV6-5	-	-	TRBJ2-1	CASRVQTQQFF	TGTGCCAGCAGGGTACAGACCCAGCAGTTCTTC
TRBV12-3/TRBV12-4	-	-	TRBJ2-7	CASSFGSLEQYF	TGTGCCAGCAGTTTCGGGTCCCTCGAGCAGTACTTC
TRBV19	-	TRBD1	TRBJ2-3	CASSEGAARTDTQYF	TGTGCCAGTAGCGAGGGGGCTGCGCGTACAGATACGCAGTATTTT
TRBV2	-	-	TRBJ1-5	CASRWEGYQPQHF	TGTGCCAGCAGGTGGGAGGGGTATCAGCCCCAGCATTTT
TRBV6-5	-	-	TRBJ2-7	CASSLGQTYEQYF	TGTGCCAGCAGTCTAGGACAGACATACGAGCAGTACTTC
TRBV30	-	TRBD1	TRBJ1-1	CASFGQGTEAFF	TGTGCCTCCTTTGGACAGGGGACTGAAGCTTTCTTT
TRBV20-1	-	TRBD2	TRBJ2-1	CSASLPSSGRNEQFF	TGCAGTGCTAGTTTACCTTCTAGCGGGAGGAATGAGCAGTTCTTC
TRBV5-1	-	TRBD1	TRBJ1-3	CASSLGQGVRNTIYF	TGCGCCAGCAGCCTGGGACAGGGGGTACGGAACACCATATATTTT
TRBV9	-	TRBD1	TRBJ2-7	CASSAGGFLTEQYF	TGTGCCAGCTCCGCAGGGGGTTTCTTAACCGAGCAGTACTTC
TRBV5-1	-	TRBD2	TRBJ2-5	CASSLRPSGAETQYF	TGCGCCAGCAGCTTGCGACCTAGCGGGGCAGAGACCCAGTACTTC
TRBV5-4	-	TRBD2	TRBJ2-1	CASSPAGLANEQFF	TGTGCCAGCAGCCCGGCGGGACTAGCCAATGAGCAGTTCTTC
TRBV7-9	once	TRBD1	TRBJ1-4	CASSPDRGNEKLFF	TGTGCCAGCAGCCCGGACAGGGGTAATGAAAAACTGTTTTTT
TRBV2	-	-	TRBJ1-6	CASSANHSPLHF	TGTGCCAGCAGTGCTAACCATTCACCCCTCCACTTT
TRBV25-1	-	-	TRBJ1-4	CASSVGHEKLFF	TGTGCCAGCAGCGTGGGCCATGAAAAACTGTTTTTT
TRBV9	-	TRBD1	TRBJ2-5	CASSVGISGTGAGRQETQYF	TGTGCCAGCAGCGTAGGGATCTCCGGGACAGGGGCCGGACGCCAAGAGACCCAGTACTTC
TRBV13	-	-	TRBJ2-3	CASRVGGPADTQYF	TGTGCCAGCAGAGTGGGGGGGCCGGCAGATACGCAGTATTTT
TRBV28	-	-	TRBJ1-2	CASSSNYTF	TGTGCCAGCAGTTCAAACTACACCTTC
TRBV6-5	-	-	TRBJ1-6	CASRIQGIGSPLHF	TGTGCCAGCAGAATACAGGGCATTGGTTCACCCCTCCACTTT
TRBV28	once	-	TRBJ1-4	CASSLAVATNEKLFF	TGTGCCAGCAGTTTGGCGGTTGCAACTAATGAAAAACTGTTTTTT
TRBV15	-	-	TRBJ2-5	CATSRDRPGQETQYF	TGTGCCACCAGCAGAGATCGGCCAGGCCAAGAGACCCAGTACTTC
TRBV28	-	-	TRBJ1-2	CASSSPGSGYTF	TGTGCCAGCAGTTCACCCGGGTCGGGCTACACCTTC
TRBV18	-	-	TRBJ1-5	CASSPRTGGGQPQHF	TGTGCCAGCTCACCACGAACGGGGGGCGGTCAGCCCCAGCATTTT
TRBV5-1	-	TRBD2	TRBJ2-3	CASSPLGGEGADTQYF	TGCGCCAGCAGCCCCCTCGGGGGGGAGGGCGCAGATACGCAGTATTTT
TRBV5-4	-	-	TRBJ2-3	CASSSWTGGNTDTQYF	TGTGCCAGCAGCTCGTGGACAGGAGGGAACACAGATACGCAGTATTTT
TRBV18	-	-	TRBJ2-1	CASSQGIAPSSYNEQFF	TGTGCCAGCTCTCAGGGTATTGCGCCTAGCTCCTACAATGAGCAGTTCTTC
TRBV21-1	-	-	TRBJ1-6	CASSPMGDTNLGNSPLHF	TGTGCCAGCAGCCCCATGGGGGACACTAACCTTGGCAATTCACCCCTCCACTTT
TRBV29-1	-	-	TRBJ2-2	CSVDKGTNTGELFF	TGCAGCGTCGACAAGGGGACGAACACCGGGGAGCTGTTTTTT
TRBV14	-	-	TRBJ2-3	CASSQAVGGDTQYF	TGTGCCAGCAGCCAAGCGGTAGGAGGAGATACGCAGTATTTT
TRBV2	once	-	TRBJ2-7	CASSALIAVYEQYF	TGTGCCAGCAGTGCACTTATAGCGGTCTACGAGCAGTACTTC
TRBV28	-	TRBD1	TRBJ1-6	CASSRAQGVGNSPLHF	TGTGCCAGCAGTAGAGCCCAGGGGGTCGGAAATTCACCCCTCCACTTT
TRBV4-1	-	TRBD1	TRBJ1-6	CASSQLTGINSPLHF	TGCGCCAGCAGCCAACTGACAGGGATTAATTCACCCCTCCACTTT